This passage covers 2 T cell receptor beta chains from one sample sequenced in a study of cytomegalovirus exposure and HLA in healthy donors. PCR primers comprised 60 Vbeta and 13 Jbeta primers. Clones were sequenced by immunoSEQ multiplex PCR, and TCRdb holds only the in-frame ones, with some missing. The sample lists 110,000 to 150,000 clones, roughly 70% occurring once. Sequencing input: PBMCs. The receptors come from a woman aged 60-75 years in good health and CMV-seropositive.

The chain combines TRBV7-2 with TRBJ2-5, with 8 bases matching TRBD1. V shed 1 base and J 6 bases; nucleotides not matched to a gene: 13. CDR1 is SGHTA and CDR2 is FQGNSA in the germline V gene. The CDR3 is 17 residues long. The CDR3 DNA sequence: TGTGCCAGCAGCTTAGATCTTCGCAGGGGGCGCCGACAGACCCAGTACTTC. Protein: CASSLDLRRGRRQTQYF.

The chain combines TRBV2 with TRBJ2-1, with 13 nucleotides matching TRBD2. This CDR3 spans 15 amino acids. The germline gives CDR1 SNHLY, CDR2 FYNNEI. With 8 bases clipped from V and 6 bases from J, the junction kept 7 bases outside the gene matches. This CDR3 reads CASGSGLAGVNEQFF. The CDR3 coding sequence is TGTGCCAGCGGCTCAGGACTAGCGGGAGTCAATGAGCAGTTCTTC.